These 23 T cell receptor beta chains originate from one sample sequenced in a study of blood T cells in healthy people across ages. A sample-barcoded 5' primer and a J-beta primer mix were used in a second PCR of roughly 6 to 11 cycles. TCRdb ran MiXCR on the 5' RACE reads and lists one entry per CDR3 protein. The table shows 1 million or so distinct CDR3 sequences, with approximately 25% occurring only once. Separately, the same data were catalogued under a study of T cells of mothers and their children.

Sequencing input: blood. The receptors here all came from a girl aged 2-10 years in good health.

This clonotype came up a few times. This chain uses TRBV29-1 with TRBJ1-2; TRBD1 aligns across 8 bases. J gave up 7 bases and V 6 bases, and 10 bases lay outside the gene matches. Germline CDR1 SQVTM, CDR2 ANQGSEA. CDR3 length: 13 residues. The CDR3 is CSVSDRADGGYTF. In DNA, the CDR3 is TGCAGCGTATCGGACAGGGCAGATGGTGGCTACACCTTC.

In this sample, this clonotype turned up a few times. This rearrangement joins TRBV12-3 or TRBV12-4 to TRBJ2-5; a weak D match, TRBD2 (5 bases). V lost 5 bases and J 1 base, leaving 8 bases between the germline ends. The CDR3 sequence is 13 residues long. The DNA of the CDR3 is TGTGCCAGCAGTCCGGACTTCCAAGAGACCCAGTACTTC. It specifies CASSPDFQETQYF.

CDR3 loop: CASSPQGTSVPDTQYF. CDR3 in DNA: TGTGCCAGCAGCCCACAAGGGACTAGCGTTCCAGATACGCAGTATTTT. The V call is TRBV7-2, the J call TRBJ2-3, with TRBD2 identical over 10 bases. The CDR3 consists of 16 residues. The trim removed 5 bases at V and 4 bases at J, leaving 9 bases unmatched. Looked up from germline, CDR1 is SGHTA and CDR2 is FQGNSA.

The chain couples TRBV7-9 to TRBJ2-7; unclear D gene. V lost 2 bases to trimming and J lost 0 bases, with 8 bases between them. This CDR3 is built from 14 residues. Germline-derived CDR1 and CDR2 are SEHNR and FQNEAQ (reference sequence). CDR3 loop: CASSLFYISYEQYF. The CDR3 DNA follows: TGTGCCAGCAGCTTATTTTACATCTCCTACGAGCAGTACTTC.

The gene calls are TRBV28 and TRBJ2-7; D gene unclear. Germline V gene data show CDR1 as MDHEN and CDR2 as SYDVKM. Trimming removed 5 bases at V and 3 bases at J, with 23 bases between. The CDR3 loop spans 17 amino acids. This CDR3 reads CASSDLAWLDHGYEQYF. Here the CDR3 DNA reads TGTGCCAGCAGTGACTTGGCGTGGTTAGACCACGGCTACGAGCAGTACTTC.

This clonotype came up a few times. The chain recombines TRBV21-1 with TRBJ2-6. TRBV21-1 is reported as a pseudogene. This CDR3 contains 15 residues. CDR3 protein: CASSNQYSGANVLTF. The CDR3 coding sequence is TGTGCCAGCAGCAATCAGTACTCTGGGGCCAACGTCCTGACTTTC.

This clonotype has more than one count but fewer than ten. Because the CDR3 is missing its conserved closing phenylalanine or tryptophan, this is likely a read error. The gene calls are TRBV7-9 and TRBJ1-1, with TRBD1 matching 8 bases. This CDR3 is built from 13 residues. Trimming removed 6 bases from V and 5 bases from J; junction bases left unmatched: 5. Looked up from germline, CDR1 is SEHNR and CDR2 is FQNEAQ (reference sequence). CDR3 nucleotides: TGTGCCAGCAGTGGTCGACAGGGGACTGAAGCTTTCCTT. Translated: CASSGRQGTEAFL.

CDR3 in DNA: TGCGCCAGCAGCCAACACGGGGAAACTAGCGGATTATACAATGAGCAGTTCTTC. This gives the protein CASSQHGETSGLYNEQFF. The chain uses TRBV4-1 and TRBJ2-1; TRBD2 matches 8 bases. Germline V gene lookup returns CDR1 MGHRA and CDR2 YSYEKL. The length of the CDR3 is 18 residues. Germline trimming cut 2 bases from V and 4 bases from J; bases unmatched to any gene: 13.

This clonotype was found many times. The chain carries TRBV12-5 and TRBJ2-1; 8 positions match TRBD2. Trimming removed 0 bases from V and 5 bases from J; junction bases left unmatched: 9. The CDR3 runs to 17 residues. CDR1 LGHNT and CDR2 FRNRAP come from the germline V gene. The CDR3 spells CASGLVLASGSNNEQFF. The CDR3 coding sequence is TGTGCTAGTGGTTTGGTACTGGCTAGCGGGTCCAACAATGAGCAGTTCTTC.

This clonotype was picked up many times. The V gene is TRBV28, the J gene TRBJ1-5, with a possible D match to TRBD1 (5 bases). The CDR3 length is 13 residues. Trimming pared 3 bases from V and 6 bases from J, leaving 9 bases between. CDR1 and CDR2 (germline): MDHEN, SYDVKM. CDR3 protein: CASSFWGGQPQHF. The DNA for the CDR3 is TGTGCCAGCAGTTTCTGGGGGGGTCAGCCCCAGCATTTT.

The chain joins TRBV29-1 to TRBJ2-5; 8 nucleotides match TRBD2. The DNA matches TRBJ2-7 better at its end, which makes the J call doubtful. CDR1 and CDR2 (germline): SQVTM, ANQGSEA. The CDR3 covers 12 residues. The CDR3 sequence is CSGTGTRGEQYF. The DNA of the CDR3 is TGCAGCGGCACCGGGACTAGGGGCGAGCAGTACTTC.

V and J are TRBV3-1 and TRBJ1-6; D is undetermined. CDR1 and CDR2 (germline): LGHDT, YNNKEL (reference sequence). Deletions cut 4 bases from V and 8 bases from J, with 18 bases between. The CDR3 is 16 residues long. DNA for the CDR3: TGTGCCAGCAGCCCCGGAGCTACCCTCGAAGATTCACCCCTCCACTTT. Amino acid sequence: CASSPGATLEDSPLHF.

The chain has TRBV27 and TRBJ2-7, with a weak D call TRBD1 (7 bases). Germline V gene data show CDR1 as MNHEY and CDR2 as SMNVEV (reference sequence). Trimming pared 5 bases from V and 9 bases from J, leaving 26 bases between. CDR3 length equals 16 residues. The DNA of the CDR3 is TGTGCCAGCAGTCTAGAGGGGGCTAAGGACCGGAGGGGGCAGTACTTC. It is translated as CASSLEGAKDRRGQYF.

This chain connects TRBV3-1 to TRBJ1-2; possibly TRBD1 for D (6 bases). Germline CDR1 reads LGHDT; CDR2 reads YNNKEL (reference sequence). This CDR3 is built from 16 residues. The V gene lost 6 bases and the J gene lost 2 bases, with 19 bases spanning the gap. The DNA for the CDR3 is TGTGCCAGCAGTAACACAGGGCGACGGACAAACTATGGCTACACCTTC. It specifies CASSNTGRRTNYGYTF.

This clonotype occurred a few times. This chain joins TRBV7-8 and TRBJ2-7; D gene uncertain. Germline lookup yields CDR1 SGHVS and CDR2 FQNEAQ. V was pared by 2 bases and J by 6 bases, with 17 bases between. The CDR3 has 15 residues. The CDR3 sequence: CASSLPFEPPCEQYF. Written as DNA, the CDR3 is TGTGCCAGCAGCTTACCTTTCGAGCCCCCCTGCGAGCAGTACTTC.

V gene TRBV2 combines with J gene TRBJ2-7; 12 bases agree with TRBD2. CDR1 and CDR2 (germline): SNHLY, FYNNEI. The J segment lost 2 bases and the V segment lost 2 bases, leaving 7 bases of the junction unmatched. The CDR3 has 17 residues. The CDR3 sequence is CASSEPSGRAGAYEQYF. In nucleotides, the CDR3 is TGTGCCAGCAGTGAACCTAGCGGGAGGGCCGGGGCCTACGAGCAGTACTTC.

V gene TRBV4-3 combines with J gene TRBJ2-5; D is undetermined. The J call is in doubt because the DNA end fits TRBJ2-1 better. The CDR3 is 13 residues long. CDR1 LGHNA and CDR2 YSLEER come from the germline V gene. This chain's CDR3 is CASSQELGFEQFF. The CDR3 nucleotides are TGCGCCAGCAGCCAAGAGCTAGGTTTCGAGCAGTTCTTC.

The genes are TRBV7-9 and TRBJ2-7; D unresolved. This CDR3 has 15 residues. Germline V gives CDR1 SEHNR, CDR2 FQNEAQ (reference sequence). Trimming took 1 base from V and 3 from J, leaving 13 bases between them. CDR3 loop: CASSLVAGRNYEQYF. In DNA form, the CDR3 reads TGTGCCAGCAGCTTAGTCGCAGGAAGAAACTACGAGCAGTACTTC.

This clonotype was seen only a few times. The rearrangement links TRBV5-1 to TRBJ2-7; a weak D match, TRBD1 (5 bases). V was shortened by 2 bases and J by 0 bases, with 12 bases between the two germline ends. CDR3 length: 15 amino acids. Germline-derived CDR1 and CDR2 are SGHRS and YFSETQ. In DNA, the CDR3 is TGCGCCAGCAGCTTAAGACAGACGGTCTCCTACGAGCAGTACTTC. Its protein is CASSLRQTVSYEQYF.

A few counts support this clonotype. The CDR3: CASSLFSGLAAREQYF. The CDR3 DNA is TGTGCCAGCAGTTTATTCTCCGGACTAGCGGCAAGAGAGCAGTACTTC. J is TRBJ2-7 and V is TRBV27, with 10 bases identical to TRBD2. The germline V gene has CDR1 MNHEY and CDR2 SMNVEV (reference sequence). Trimming at V came to 1 base and at J to 7 bases, leaving 10 bases not matched to a gene. The CDR3 runs to 16 residues.

The rearrangement uses TRBV5-4 and TRBJ2-1; 7 bases match TRBD2. Germline V CDR1 and CDR2: SGHNT, YYREEE (reference sequence). The CDR3 consists of 14 residues. J lost 8 bases, V lost 0 bases, and 5 bases had no gene match. The CDR3 region is CASSLGGGVHEQFF. DNA of the CDR3: TGTGCCAGCAGCTTGGGGGGAGGGGTCCATGAGCAGTTCTTC.

This clonotype was observed a handful of times. The chain carries TRBV11-2 and TRBJ2-5; D gene uncertain. The CDR3 is 14 amino acids. Germline CDR1 and CDR2: SGHAT and FQNNGV. Trimming took 2 bases from V and 7 from J, leaving 14 bases between them. The CDR3 DNA reads TGTGCCAGCAGCTTAATTAAGGAGTACGGGACCCAGTACTTC. Translating it yields CASSLIKEYGTQYF.

V usage is TRBV5-1 and J usage is TRBJ1-2; weak D call: TRBD1 (5 bases). V was clipped by 4 bases and J by 6 bases, with 19 bases between them. Germline CDR1 is SGHRS and CDR2 is YFSETQ. The CDR3 runs 15 residues. In DNA form, the CDR3 reads TGCGCCAGCAGCACCGCCGGGACCCCGGGGGATGGCTACACCTTC. Its translation is CASSTAGTPGDGYTF.